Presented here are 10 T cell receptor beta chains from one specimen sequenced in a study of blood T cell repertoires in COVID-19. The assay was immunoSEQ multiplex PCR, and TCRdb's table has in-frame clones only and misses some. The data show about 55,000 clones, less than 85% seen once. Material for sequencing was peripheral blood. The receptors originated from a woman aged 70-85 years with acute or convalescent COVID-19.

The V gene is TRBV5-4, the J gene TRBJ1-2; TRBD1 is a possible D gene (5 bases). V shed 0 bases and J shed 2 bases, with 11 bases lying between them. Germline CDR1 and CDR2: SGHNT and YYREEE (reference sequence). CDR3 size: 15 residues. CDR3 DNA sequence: TGTGCCAGCAGCTTGGGGGGCTTATCAAACTATGGCTACACCTTC. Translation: CASSLGGLSNYGYTF.

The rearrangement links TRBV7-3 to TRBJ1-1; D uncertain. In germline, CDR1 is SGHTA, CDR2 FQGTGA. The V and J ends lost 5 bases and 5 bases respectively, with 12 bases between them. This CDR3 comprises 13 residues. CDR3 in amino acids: CASSPEGPTEAFF. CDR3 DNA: TGTGCCAGCAGCCCGGAGGGTCCGACTGAAGCTTTCTTT.

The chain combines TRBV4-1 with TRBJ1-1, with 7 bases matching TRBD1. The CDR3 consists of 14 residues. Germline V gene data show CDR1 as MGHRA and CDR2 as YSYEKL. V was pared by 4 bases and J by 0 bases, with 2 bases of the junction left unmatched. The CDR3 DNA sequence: TGCGCCAGCAGCCGACAGGGCGTGAACACTGAAGCTTTCTTT. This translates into CASSRQGVNTEAFF.

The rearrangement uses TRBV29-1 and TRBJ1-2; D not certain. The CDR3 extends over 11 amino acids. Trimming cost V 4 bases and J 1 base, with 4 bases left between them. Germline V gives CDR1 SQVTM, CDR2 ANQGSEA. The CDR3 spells CSVVFNYGYTF. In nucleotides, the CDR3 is TGCAGCGTTGTATTTAACTATGGCTACACCTTC.

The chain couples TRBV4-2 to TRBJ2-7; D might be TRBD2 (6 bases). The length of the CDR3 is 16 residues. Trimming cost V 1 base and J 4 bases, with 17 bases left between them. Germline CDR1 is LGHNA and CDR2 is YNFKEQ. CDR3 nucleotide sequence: TGTGCCAGCAGCCAAGGGATGGCGGGGCGAGGTTACGAGCAGTACTTC. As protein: CASSQGMAGRGYEQYF.

The CDR3 DNA sequence: TGTGCCAGCAGCTTAGGGACAGGGAGGAACAATGAGCAGTTCTTC. It yields the protein CASSLGTGRNNEQFF. This rearrangement joins TRBV5-6 to TRBJ2-1; 9 bases agree with TRBD1. CDR1 SGHDT and CDR2 YYEEEE come from the germline V gene. Unmatched junction bases numbered 5, after V lost 2 bases and J lost 5 bases. This CDR3 is 15 amino acids long.

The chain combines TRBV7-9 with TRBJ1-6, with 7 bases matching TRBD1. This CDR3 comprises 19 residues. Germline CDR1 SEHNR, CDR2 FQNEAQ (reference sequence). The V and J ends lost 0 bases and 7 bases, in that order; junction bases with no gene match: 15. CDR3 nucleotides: TGTGCCAGCAGCTTAGCGCCATGGGGCAGGGGGAGTAGAAATTCACCCCTCCACTTT. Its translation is CASSLAPWGRGSRNSPLHF.

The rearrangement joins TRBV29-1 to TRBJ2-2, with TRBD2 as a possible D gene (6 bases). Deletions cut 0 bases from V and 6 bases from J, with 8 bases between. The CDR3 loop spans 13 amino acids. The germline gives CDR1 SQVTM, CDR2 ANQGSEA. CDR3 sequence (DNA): TGCAGCGTTGAAGATCGGAGGGCCGGGGAGCTGTTTTTT. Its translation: CSVEDRRAGELFF.

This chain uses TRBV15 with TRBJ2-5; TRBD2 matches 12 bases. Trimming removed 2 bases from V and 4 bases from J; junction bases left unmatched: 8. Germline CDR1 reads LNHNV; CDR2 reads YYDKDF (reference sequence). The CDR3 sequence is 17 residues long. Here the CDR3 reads CATSRPLTSGRGETQYF. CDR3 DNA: TGTGCCACCAGCAGACCTCTGACTAGCGGGAGAGGAGAGACCCAGTACTTC.

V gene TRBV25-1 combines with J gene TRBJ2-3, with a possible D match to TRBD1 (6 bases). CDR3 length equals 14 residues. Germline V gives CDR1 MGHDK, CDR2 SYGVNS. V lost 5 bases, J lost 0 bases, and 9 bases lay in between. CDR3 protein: CASSTRGSTDTQYF. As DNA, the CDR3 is TGTGCCAGCAGTACCAGGGGAAGCACAGATACGCAGTATTTT.